This TCR beta chain derives from a study of blood T cell repertoires in COVID-19. Study details: Samples of COVID-19 (acute and convalescent) were obtained from the United States, Italy and Spain. PBMCs, B-cell-depleted T cells, or T cells were the source of the cDNA or gDNA that made up the material.

This clone was recorded a few times. At the DNA level, this CDR3 is encoded by other sequences in the same sample as well. Germline CDR1 and CDR2: MNHNS and SASEGT. Trimming removed 3 bases from V and 0 bases from J, with 9 bases in between. The CDR3 is made up of 15 amino acids. In the source study's methods: The assay estimated nucleated cells by amplifying reference gene primers. The repertoire was sequenced with immunoSEQ multiplex PCR; TCRdb's copy has only in-frame clones and lacks some. V and J calls and clone size are copied from that table; D and trimming were computed from the DNA. The sample holds fewer than 120,000 clones, under 75% seen once.

The V call is TRBV6-1, the J call TRBJ1-3; D unclear. The sample taken for sequencing was peripheral blood. The sequence derives from a woman aged 60-70 years with acute or convalescent COVID-19. The chain's CDR3 is CASSDRGVSGNTIYF. The CDR3 DNA reads as TGTGCCAGCAGTGATCGAGGAGTCTCTGGAAACACCATATATTTT.